One sample yielded the 10 T cell receptor beta chains listed below, sequenced in a study of long-term antiretroviral therapy in people with HIV. Version v3.0 of the immunoSEQ assay ran at survey level. This table comes from immunoSEQ multiplex PCR, and its TCRdb copy is limited to in-frame clones, with some not included. The data contain some 15,000 clones, around 85% of them singletons. Sequencing used unsorted PBMCs, obtained less than 1.3 years before starting antiretroviral therapy. These receptors all come from a man aged 30-40 years with HIV.

Comment on this clone: Other DNA sequences in this specimen translate into the identical CDR3. The V call is TRBV13, the J call TRBJ1-2; no clear D. V was pared by 2 bases and J by 6 bases, with 7 bases between. Germline V gene lookup returns CDR1 PRHDT and CDR2 FYEKMQ (reference sequence). The CDR3 has 12 residues. The DNA for the CDR3 is TGTGCCAGCAGCTTAAGGGATAATGGCTACACCTTC. This encodes CASSLRDNGYTF.

This clone counts as medium-sized. V usage is TRBV6-5 and J usage is TRBJ2-7, with TRBD1 as a possible D gene (6 bases). CDR1 and CDR2 (germline): MNHEY, SVGAGI. The CDR3 sequence is 16 residues long. V lost 0 bases and J lost 4, with 16 bases in between. CDR3: CASSYSTGPRTYEQYF. The CDR3 region has the DNA TGTGCCAGCAGTTACTCGACAGGTCCCCGGACGTACGAGCAGTACTTC.

The chain employs TRBV5-1 and TRBJ1-1; 10 bases fit TRBD1. Trimming cost V 0 bases and J 0 bases; bases outside gene matches: 5. This CDR3 is 17 amino acids long. CDR1 and CDR2 (germline): SGHRS, YFSETQ. This CDR3 reads CASSLGGTGALNTEAFF. The CDR3 region has the DNA TGCGCCAGCAGCTTGGGGGGGACAGGGGCCCTGAACACTGAAGCTTTCTTT.

This clone was recorded a few times. This sequence joins TRBV10-1 and TRBJ1-1; D unclear. Germline CDR1 WNHNN, CDR2 SYGVQD (reference sequence). V shed 7 bases and J shed 3 bases, with 12 bases lying between them. CDR3 size: 13 residues. CDR3 in amino acids: CASKRDWDTEAFF. Here the CDR3 DNA reads TGCGCCAGCAAAAGGGATTGGGACACTGAAGCTTTCTTT.

The chain recombines TRBV27 with TRBJ1-5; no clear D gene. The V gene's germline CDR1 is MNHEY and CDR2 SMNVEV (reference sequence). The CDR3 runs to 13 residues. V shed 2 bases and J shed 12 bases, with 14 bases lying between them. The chain's CDR3 is CASSLTTSAVQHF. CDR3 DNA sequence: TGTGCCAGCAGTTTAACCACATCAGCAGTCCAGCATTTT.

The chain joins TRBV19 to TRBJ2-7; tentatively, D is TRBD1 (5 bases). The CDR3 runs 14 residues. CDR1 is LNHDA, CDR2 SQIVND, per germline (reference sequence). V was shortened by 3 bases and J by 6 bases, with 15 bases between the two germline ends. The CDR3 sequence is CASSISPGQGEQYF. CDR3 DNA sequence: TGTGCCAGTAGTATTTCGCCCGGTCAGGGCGAGCAGTACTTC.

The chain links TRBV28 to TRBJ2-3; TRBD1 aligns across 7 bases. The V gene's germline CDR1 is MDHEN and CDR2 SYDVKM. The length of the CDR3 is 16 residues. V was pared by 5 bases and J by 0 bases, with 8 bases of the junction left unmatched. The CDR3: CASSEAGTESTDTQYF. The CDR3 DNA reads TGTGCCAGCAGTGAAGCCGGGACAGAAAGCACAGATACGCAGTATTTT.

The chain joins TRBV7-3 to TRBJ1-1; tentatively, D is TRBD1 (6 bases). There are 15 residues in the CDR3. CDR1 and CDR2 from the germline V gene are SGHTA and FQGTGA. V was clipped by 1 base and J by 0 bases, with 9 bases between them. As DNA, the CDR3 is TGTGCCAGCAGCTTAAGGGGGGGGCTGAACACTGAAGCTTTCTTT. This codes for CASSLRGGLNTEAFF. The full variable domain, in which reference TRBV7-3 and TRBJ1-1 provide the parts outside the CDR3, is GAGVSQTPSNKVTEKGKYVELRCDPISGHTALYWYRQSLGQGPEFLIYFQGTGAADDSGLPNDRFFAVRPEGSVSTLKIQRTERGDSAVYLCASSLRGGLNTEAFFGQGTRLTVV.

This chain connects TRBV12-5 to TRBJ2-7, with D unresolved. In germline, CDR1 is LGHNT, CDR2 FRNRAP. V gave up 0 bases and J gave up 6 bases, with 15 bases separating them. This CDR3 is built from 15 residues. The CDR3 nucleotides are TGTGCTAGTGGTTTGGTTATAGGCACCCTTGCCGAGCAGTACTTC. Residues: CASGLVIGTLAEQYF.

In its sample, this clone is medium-sized. The chain employs TRBV2 and TRBJ1-6; 9 bases are a match to TRBD1. Germline CDR1 reads SNHLY; CDR2 reads FYNNEI. The CDR3 loop spans 13 amino acids. V shed 9 bases, J shed 8 bases, and the junction held 5 bases outside the gene matches. The DNA of the CDR3 is TGTGCCAGTGAACAGGGGGCTGATTCACCCCTCCACTTT. It codes for CASEQGADSPLHF.